Below are 14 T cell receptor beta chains sequenced from a single sample in a study of naive and memory T cell subsets. The beta constant-region primer was an equimolar mix of two oligonucleotides covering TRBC1 and TRBC2. Nested alpha and beta constant-region primers with the SP2 primer drove four PCR rounds on ligated cDNA. MiXCR, run by TCRdb on the UMI-ligation and nested PCR reads, gives a single entry per CDR3 protein. The sample has 100,000 to 150,000 distinct CDR3 sequences, 36% seen once. The sample taken for sequencing was central memory CD4+ T cells from blood. These TCRs come from a human donor in good health.

The CDR3 DNA follows: TGTGCCAGCAGTGATTTCTCCGGTCAGCCCCAGCATTTT. Translating it yields CASSDFSGQPQHF. This rearrangement joins TRBV6-1 to TRBJ1-5; D is unclear. Germline CDR1 reads MNHNS; CDR2 reads SASEGT. There are 13 residues in the CDR3. With 3 bases removed from V and 6 bases from J, the gap between germline ends came to 9 bases.

The chain joins TRBV7-2 to TRBJ2-1, with 7 bases aligning to TRBD2. The CDR3 loop spans 14 amino acids. V shed 3 bases, J shed 6 bases, and the junction held 5 bases outside the gene matches. CDR1 is SGHTA, CDR2 FQGNSA, per germline. The CDR3 sequence: CASSLGGRGNEQFF. In DNA, the CDR3 is TGTGCCAGCAGCTTGGGGGGGAGGGGCAATGAGCAGTTCTTC.

The J gene is TRBJ2-2, the V gene TRBV5-6; D possibly corresponds to TRBD2 (5 bases). The CDR3 extends over 15 amino acids. Germline-derived CDR1 and CDR2 are SGHDT and YYEEEE. The V end lost 4 bases, the J end lost 2 bases, and 12 bases lay between the germline ends. Here the CDR3 DNA reads TGTGCCAGCAGCGGTGGAGGAATCAACACCGGGGAGCTGTTTTTT. Amino acid sequence: CASSGGGINTGELFF.

The V call is TRBV15, the J call TRBJ2-2, with 7 bases matching TRBD1. Looked up from germline, CDR1 is LNHNV and CDR2 is YYDKDF (reference sequence). This CDR3 region has 15 residues. The J segment lost 4 bases and the V segment lost 0 bases, leaving 2 bases of the junction unmatched. The CDR3 bases are TGTGCCACCAGCAGAGACAGGGGGATCACCGGGGAGCTGTTTTTT. Amino acids: CATSRDRGITGELFF.

The chain links TRBV10-3 to TRBJ1-1; D ambiguous. This CDR3 is 13 amino acids long. V lost 0 bases and J lost 10, with 12 bases in between. The germline CDR1 and CDR2 sequences are ENHRY and SYGVKD. The CDR3 DNA reads TGTGCCATCAGTGAGTCCGTCCGGGAAAGAGCTTTCTTT. Amino acid sequence: CAISESVRERAFF.

The rearrangement links TRBV20-1 to TRBJ1-5; 8 nucleotides align to TRBD1. Unmatched junction bases numbered 7, after V lost 0 bases and J lost 3 bases. CDR1 is DFQATT, CDR2 SNEGSKA, per germline (reference sequence). This CDR3 has 16 amino acids. CDR3 sequence reads: CSARDAQTGANQPQHF. Written as DNA, the CDR3 is TGCAGTGCTAGAGATGCCCAGACAGGGGCCAATCAGCCCCAGCATTTT.

A note on this clonotype: The junction does not match germline at one end; this may be a read error. V and J are TRBV2 and TRBJ1-6; perhaps TRBD1 as D (5 bases). CDR1 is SNHLY, CDR2 FYNNEI, per germline. The CDR3 runs to 12 residues. CDR3 bases: TGTGCCATCAGTGGGGCTGAGTCACCCCTCCACTTT. Translating it yields CAISGAESPLHF.

This clonotype was observed a handful of times. V usage is TRBV20-1 and J usage is TRBJ2-1, with no clear D. CDR3 length: 12 amino acids. Germline V gene data show CDR1 as DFQATT and CDR2 as SNEGSKA (reference sequence). V was clipped by 3 bases and J by 8 bases, with 11 bases between them. CDR3 in DNA: TGCAGTGCTAGGCCCCTAGTGGATGAGCAGTTCTTC. It is translated as CSARPLVDEQFF.

A few counts support this clonotype. The chain recombines TRBV28 with TRBJ2-1; 7 bases match TRBD1. V shed 6 bases and J 4 bases; nucleotides not matched to a gene: 9. The length of the CDR3 is 15 residues. Germline loops: CDR1 MDHEN, CDR2 SYDVKM. CDR3 bases: TGTGCCAGCAGGAACACAGGGGCGGAATACAATGAGCAGTTCTTC. Translated: CASRNTGAEYNEQFF.

This clonotype was recorded a few times. CDR3 residues: CASSLGGGGAGGYTF. In nucleotides, the CDR3 is TGTGCCAGCAGCTTAGGAGGAGGGGGCGCAGGTGGCTACACCTTC. The V call is TRBV11-2, the J call TRBJ1-2; 7 positions match TRBD1. The CDR3 sequence is 15 residues long. V lost 1 base, J lost 7 bases, and 9 bases stayed unmatched. Germline CDR1 reads SGHAT; CDR2 reads FQNNGV.

The chain has TRBV5-1 and TRBJ2-1; possible D gene TRBD1, 6 bases. The CDR3 spans 15 residues. V was shortened by 4 bases and J by 5 bases, with 16 bases between the two germline ends. CDR1 is SGHRS and CDR2 is YFSETQ in the germline V gene. CDR3 sequence reads: CASSTLGTTNNEQFF. DNA for the CDR3: TGCGCCAGCAGCACGCTTGGGACAACAAACAATGAGCAGTTCTTC.

This chain links TRBV6-6 with TRBJ2-4, with a weak D call TRBD1 (6 bases). This CDR3 comprises 15 residues. CDR1 and CDR2 (germline): MNHNY, SVGAGI (reference sequence). V lost 6 bases and J lost 3, with 15 bases in between. Here the CDR3 reads CASSRTGQNKNIQYF. The CDR3 DNA reads as TGTGCCAGCAGCCGTACTGGACAGAACAAAAACATTCAGTACTTC.

This clonotype was recorded a few times. V is TRBV3-1 and J is TRBJ2-5; D assignment may be TRBD1 or TRBD2 (6 bases each). Germline lookup yields CDR1 LGHDT and CDR2 YNNKEL (reference sequence). The CDR3 spans 13 residues. V dropped 4 bases and J dropped 5 bases, with 11 bases sitting between them. CDR3 protein: CASSRGGLETQYF. CDR3 coding DNA: TGTGCCAGCAGCCGAGGGGGACTGGAGACCCAGTACTTC.

The chain uses TRBV7-2 and TRBJ2-7, with D possibly being TRBD2 (7 bases). V lost 0 bases, J lost 4 bases, and 19 bases lay in between. CDR1 is SGHTA, CDR2 FQGNSA, per germline. The length of the CDR3 is 17 residues. CDR3 DNA sequence: TGTGCCAGCAGCTTAGCTGGTGGGGGGGCGACGCATTACGAGCAGTACTTC. Residues: CASSLAGGGATHYEQYF.